This T cell receptor beta chain was found in a study of T-cell memory formation after mild COVID-19. Findings and limits, study-wide: Cross-reactive memory seemingly joined, as some responding clones were found in pre-infection memory.

As to this clonotype: What it binds is not known.

TCRdb re-analysed the 5' RACE reads in MiXCR, keeping a single row per CDR3 protein. The sample has more than 75,000 distinct CDR3 sequences, about 23% seen once. Trimming cost V 0 bases and J 1 base, with 7 bases left between them. Germline-derived CDR1 and CDR2 are SGHTA and FQGNSA. The CDR3 consists of 15 residues. Sequenced sample: PBMCs or a T cell subset sorted from them (not recorded which). The origin of this receptor is a man younger than 35 who had mild COVID-19 (a few samples of this study predate the infection). Cell type and time point are not known. The chain couples TRBV7-2 to TRBJ1-5; unclear D gene. CDR3 DNA sequence: TGTGCCAGCAGCTTAGCCCTTTTCAGCAATCAGCCCCAGCATTTT. Its translation is CASSLALFSNQPQHF.